This T cell receptor beta chain was identified during a study of metastatic and nonmetastatic thyroid tumors. Study in general: From malignant and benign thyroid patients, repertoires in blood and in tumor or nodule tissue were compared.

In this sample, this clone is medium-sized. Its specificity is unknown. Whole-study findings and limits: When malignant thyroid tumors were compared with benign nodules, TCR beta diversity was reportedly significantly higher in the malignant tumors. This held in both blood and tumor samples.

Under the authors' procedure: CDR3 was compared across clinicopathological groups, and the resulting differences were used to build a distant-metastasis classifier for papillary thyroid cancer. TCRdb ran MiXCR on the PCR reads. TCRdb's processing, not the authors', yielded these V and J calls. The data show some 4,500 clones, with roughly 19% seen just once and 20% to 25% held by the top ten. Before thyroid surgery, none of the patients had received any treatment. Germline CDR1 is LNHDA and CDR2 is SQIVND (reference sequence). After removal of 10 bases from V and 3 bases from J, the junction contained 5 bases not matched to a gene. This CDR3 spans 12 amino acids.

This clonotype originated in a male donor with papillary thyroid cancer or a benign thyroid nodule (not recorded which). Some clones in this sample may be carry-over from other donors' samples. This chain links TRBV19 with TRBJ1-2, with 7 bases fitting TRBD1. Sequenced material: adjacent normal tissue. CDR3 residues: CATQGGDYGYTF. The DNA of the CDR3 is TGTGCCACTCAGGGGGGAGACTATGGCTACACCTTC.